This T cell receptor (beta chain) was sequenced during a study of T cells in Graves' hyperthyroidism and ophthalmopathy. Overall study findings and caveats: Ophthalmopathy, as predicted by the model, came a median 6.5 months after the prediction. Most thyroid clonotypes expanded above 0.001 were also detected in blood.

After removal of 0 bases from V and 2 bases from J, the junction contained 7 bases not matched to a gene. Germline-derived CDR1 and CDR2 are LNHNV and YYDKDF (reference sequence). There are 17 residues in the CDR3. Amplified TCR beta CDR3 regions derived from RNA transcripts. Carried out on the TCR CDR3, a first-round RT-PCR used the HTBI primer set. Via MiXCR, TCRdb re-called the multiplex PCR reads, giving one row per CDR3 protein. The data hold roughly 130,000 distinct CDR3 sequences, with 22% observed a single time. A patient was excluded if there was uncontrolled infection, other autoimmune disease, pregnancy or lactation. Ahead of any ophthalmopathy symptoms, the blood sample was obtained at the first diagnosis of hyperthyroidism. In this sample, this clonotype turned up a few times. Antigen unknown.

The sequence derives from a woman in her fifties or sixties with Graves' hyperthyroidism that later progressed to Graves' ophthalmopathy. The sample comprised blood. The rearrangement links TRBV15 to TRBJ1-5; 7 bases match TRBD1. CDR3 protein: CATSRDQRQGGNQPQHF. The CDR3 DNA follows: TGTGCCACCAGCAGAGACCAAAGACAGGGTGGCAATCAGCCCCAGCATTTT.